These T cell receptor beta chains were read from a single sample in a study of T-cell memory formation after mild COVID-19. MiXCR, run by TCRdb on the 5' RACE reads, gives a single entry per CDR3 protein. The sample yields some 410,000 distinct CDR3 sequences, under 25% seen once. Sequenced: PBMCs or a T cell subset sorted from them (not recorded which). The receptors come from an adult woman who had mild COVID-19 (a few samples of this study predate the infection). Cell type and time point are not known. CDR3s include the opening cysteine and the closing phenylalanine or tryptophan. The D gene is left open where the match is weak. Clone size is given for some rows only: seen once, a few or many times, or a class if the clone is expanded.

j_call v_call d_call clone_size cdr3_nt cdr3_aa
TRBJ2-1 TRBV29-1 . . TGCAGCGTTATGGACAGTGGGGGTTCCAATGAGCAGTTCTTC CSVMDSGGSNEQFF
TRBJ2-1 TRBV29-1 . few TGCAGCGTTGAAGAGCAGAGGTACAATGAGCAGTTCTTC CSVEEQRYNEQFF
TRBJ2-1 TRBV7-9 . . TGTGCCAGCAGCTTAGAGAGATACCAGGAGCAGTTCTTC CASSLERYQEQFF
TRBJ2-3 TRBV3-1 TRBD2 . TGTGCCAGCAGCCAAGCGACTAGCGGACTAAGCACAGATACGCAGTATTTT CASSQATSGLSTDTQYF
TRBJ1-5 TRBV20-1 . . TGCAGTGCTAGGCGGGGGGGCCTTCAGCCCCAGCATTTT CSARRGGLQPQHF
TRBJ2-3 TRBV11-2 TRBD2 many TGTGCCAGCAGCTCGCTCGGTTTGGGGACTAGGGGAGATACGCAGTATTTT CASSSLGLGTRGDTQYF
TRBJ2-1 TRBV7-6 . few TGTGCCAGCAGCTTTGGGGCAGGGGCCAATGAGCAGTTCTTC CASSFGAGANEQFF
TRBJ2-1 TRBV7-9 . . TGTGCCAGCAGCCCCTTGGGGGAGCATTACAATGAGCAGTTCTTC CASSPLGEHYNEQFF
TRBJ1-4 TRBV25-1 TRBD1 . TGTGCCAGCAGTTCCCTTGGGGACAGTTCTAATGAAAAACTGTTTTTT CASSSLGDSSNEKLFF
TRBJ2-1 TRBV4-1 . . TGCGCCAGCAGTCTGATCGGGACATTCCAAGATGAGCAGTTCTTC CASSLIGTFQDEQFF
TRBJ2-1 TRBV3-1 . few TGTGCCAGCAGTATGTGGAGGGGACCACAGTTCTTC CASSMWRGPQFF
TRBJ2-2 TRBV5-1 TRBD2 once TGCGCCAGCAGCCCCTCCGGGAGGACGGACACCGGGGAGCTGTTTTTT CASSPSGRTDTGELFF
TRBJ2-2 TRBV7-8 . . TGTGCCAGCAGCTTTCGACGTTTCCAGCTTAACACCGGGGAGCTGTTTTTT CASSFRRFQLNTGELFF
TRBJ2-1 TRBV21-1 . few TGTGCCAGCAGCAAAGTGGCGAGTAGCGGGGGGGCTGAGGATGAGCAGTTCTTC CASSKVASSGGAEDEQFF
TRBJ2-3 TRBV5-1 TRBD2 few TGCGCCAGCAGCTGGCTAGCGGGGACTAGCACAGATACGCAGTATTTT CASSWLAGTSTDTQYF
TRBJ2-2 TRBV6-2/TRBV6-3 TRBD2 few TGTGCCAGCAGCCCATATAGCGGGAGAAACACCGGGGAGCTGTTTTTT CASSPYSGRNTGELFF
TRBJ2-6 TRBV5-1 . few TGCGCCAGCAGCGAACAGGGAGCTGGGGCCAACGTCCTGACTTTC CASSEQGAGANVLTF
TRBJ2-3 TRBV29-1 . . TGCAGCGTAGGCCTGAGGAGAGCGGGCACAGATACGCAGTATTTT CSVGLRRAGTDTQYF
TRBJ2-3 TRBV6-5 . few TGTGCCAGCAGTGCTAGGTCTCTTTCAGATACGCAGTATTTT CASSARSLSDTQYF
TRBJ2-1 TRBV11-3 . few TGTGCCAGCAGCCCAGTTGCAGCGGCGGGGATTGGATACAATGAGCAGTTCTTC CASSPVAAAGIGYNEQFF
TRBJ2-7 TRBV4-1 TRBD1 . TGCGCCAGCAGCCAAGATCCCGGGACAGGGTTGATCTACGAGCAGTACTTC CASSQDPGTGLIYEQYF